Following are 3 T cell receptor beta chains from one sample sequenced in a study of control samples from healthy donors and cancer patients. Sequenced by immunoSEQ multiplex PCR; TCRdb stores in-frame clones only, minus some. The top ten hold nearly 5% of the sample, which has 150,000 or so clones, 80% to 90% seen once. Material for sequencing was blood. These receptor sequences come from a woman in her twenties or thirties in good health.

V gene TRBV2 combines with J gene TRBJ1-2; no firm D call. Deletions cut 3 bases from V and 2 bases from J, with 13 bases between. CDR1 is SNHLY, CDR2 FYNNEI, per germline. The CDR3 is made up of 15 amino acids. The CDR3 region is CASSERSAVNYGYTF. The CDR3 DNA follows: TGTGCCAGCAGTGAGAGGTCGGCAGTCAACTATGGCTACACCTTC.

The chain combines TRBV19 with TRBJ2-5; 11 nucleotides line up with TRBD2. Germline loops: CDR1 LNHDA, CDR2 SQIVND (reference sequence). The CDR3 loop spans 16 amino acids. Trimming cost V 4 bases and J 5 bases; bases outside gene matches: 9. Written as DNA, the CDR3 is TGTGCCAGTAGTAGAGATAGCGGGGGGGCCCGGGAGACCCAGTACTTC. Protein product: CASSRDSGGARETQYF.

This chain joins TRBV5-4 and TRBJ2-1; no reliable D call. Germline V gives CDR1 SGHNT, CDR2 YYREEE (reference sequence). There are 15 residues in the CDR3. V lost 1 base to trimming and J lost 1 base, with 9 bases between them. The chain's CDR3 is CASSLFSPSYNEQFF. DNA of the CDR3: TGTGCCAGCAGCTTGTTCAGCCCATCCTACAATGAGCAGTTCTTC.